These 32 T cell receptor beta chains originate from one sample sequenced in a study of metastatic and nonmetastatic thyroid tumors. Not a single patient had been given any form of treatment at any point before undergoing thyroid surgery. TCRdb reanalyzed the PCR reads with MiXCR. The sample lists roughly 30,000 clones, 15% to 20% seen once, with around 5% in the top ten. Sequencing used blood. These receptors came from a female donor with papillary thyroid cancer or a benign thyroid nodule (not recorded which). Some clones in this sample may be carry-over from other donors' samples.

This clone was picked up many times. The chain couples TRBV2 to TRBJ2-7; D assignment may be TRBD1 or TRBD2 (5 bases each). V was shortened by 6 bases and J by 2 bases, with 14 bases between the two germline ends. The CDR3 covers 14 residues. Germline V CDR1 and CDR2: SNHLY, FYNNEI. The CDR3 region has the DNA TGTGCCAGCAGGACCGGGACGGTCACCTACGAGCAGTACTTC. It translates to CASRTGTVTYEQYF.

This clone was recorded many times. The rearrangement links TRBV11-1 to TRBJ2-7; 10 bases match TRBD2. With 5 bases clipped from V and 5 bases from J, the junction kept 12 bases outside the gene matches. CDR1 is SGHAT, CDR2 FQDESV, per germline (reference sequence). The CDR3 runs 16 residues. The CDR3 is CASSMLPSGSRHEQYF. In nucleotides, the CDR3 is TGTGCCAGCAGCATGCTTCCTAGCGGGAGTCGCCACGAGCAGTACTTC.

This chain links TRBV11-2 with TRBJ1-2; D ambiguous. From germline, CDR1 is SGHAT and CDR2 FQNNGV. The CDR3 extends over 12 amino acids. V was clipped by 1 base and J by 6 bases, with 6 bases between them. Here the CDR3 reads CASSLGWDGYTF. CDR3 coding DNA: TGTGCCAGCAGCTTAGGATGGGATGGCTACACCTTC.

This clone is judged medium-sized. The genes are TRBV28 and TRBJ2-1, with D possibly TRBD2 on 5 matching bases. Trimming shortened V by 0 bases and J by 8 bases, and 5 bases separated the two germline ends. This CDR3 has 12 amino acids. Germline V lookup: CDR1 MDHEN, CDR2 SYDVKM. CDR3 loop: CASSLWEDEQFF. As DNA, the CDR3 is TGTGCCAGCAGTTTATGGGAGGATGAGCAGTTCTTC.

This sequence joins TRBV6-6 and TRBJ2-7; possibly TRBD2 for D (6 bases). Germline V gene sequence: CDR1 MNHNY, CDR2 SVGAGI (reference sequence). V shed 0 bases and J shed 9 bases, with 15 bases lying between them. The CDR3 has 14 amino acids. The CDR3 here is CASSYSLGGWWQYF. The DNA for the CDR3 is TGTGCCAGCAGTTACTCTTTGGGAGGATGGTGGCAGTACTTC.

This clone was seen many times. This chain joins TRBV6-1 and TRBJ1-1; no firm D call. The V gene's germline CDR1 is MNHNS and CDR2 SASEGT. The CDR3 is 14 residues long. The V gene lost 3 bases and the J gene lost 7 bases, with 15 bases spanning the gap. The CDR3 is CASSETPDNHEAFF. Here the CDR3 DNA reads TGTGCCAGCAGTGAGACTCCCGACAACCATGAAGCTTTCTTT.

As to this clone: A read error may produce the germline difference seen at one junction end. This chain links TRBV6-1 with TRBJ1-2; a possible D gene is TRBD1 (5 bases). The length of the CDR3 is 15 residues. Per germline, CDR1 MNHNS and CDR2 SASEGT. CDR3 nucleotides: TGTGCCATCAGTGTTTGGACCGGGGCCGGGAAAGGCTACACCTTC. Protein product: CAISVWTGAGKGYTF.

This clone was detected many times. The chain couples TRBV2 to TRBJ1-5; D ambiguous. Germline-derived CDR1 and CDR2 are SNHLY and FYNNEI. Trimming took off 5 bases at V and 5 bases at J, with 7 bases between the two ends. The length of the CDR3 is 12 residues. CDR3 DNA sequence: TGTGCCAGCAGTTTGGGTTATCAGCCCCAGCATTTT. Translated, it gives CASSLGYQPQHF. Complete variable domain (other parts from reference TRBV2 and TRBJ1-5): EPEVTQTPSHQVTQMGQEVILRCVPISNHLYFYWYRQILGQKVEFLVSFYNNEISEKSEIFDDQFSVERPDGSNFTLKIRSTKLEDSAMYFCASSLGYQPQHFGDGTRLSIL.

This clone has a handful of counts. V and J are TRBV10-2 and TRBJ1-1; D uncertain. The CDR3 has 14 amino acids. Germline V gene lookup returns CDR1 WSHSY and CDR2 SAAADI. Deletions cut 6 bases from V and 0 bases from J, with 11 bases between. The CDR3 bases are TGCGCCAGCAGCGAACAGATATTGAACACTGAAGCTTTCTTT. Amino acids: CASSEQILNTEAFF.

Turning to this clone: It may be a read error: a sequence one base away is much more abundant. The chain carries TRBV19 and TRBJ2-2; D not resolved. The CDR3 is 12 amino acids. Germline lookup yields CDR1 LNHDA and CDR2 SQIVND (reference sequence). The V and J ends lost 10 bases and 7 bases respectively, with 13 bases between them. Here the CDR3 DNA reads TGTGCCACCCTGGGTGGCTACGGGGAGCTGTTTTTT. It translates to CATLGGYGELFF.

The sample holds a few counts of this clone. The chain joins TRBV6-1 to TRBJ1-2; D remains ambiguous. The CDR3 has 13 amino acids. V was clipped by 1 base and J by 4 bases, with 7 bases between them. Germline V gives CDR1 MNHNS, CDR2 SASEGT. DNA of the CDR3: TGTGCCAGCAGTGAAGGGATTAGCTATGGCTACACCTTC. It codes for CASSEGISYGYTF.

This clone is categorized as medium-sized. This sample includes further DNA sequences coding for the same CDR3. This sequence joins TRBV28 and TRBJ1-1, with 10 nucleotides matching TRBD1. CDR3 size: 16 residues. V lost 4 bases, J lost 1 base, and 6 bases stayed unmatched. CDR1 is MDHEN and CDR2 is SYDVKM in the germline V gene. For the CDR3, the DNA is TGTGCCAGCAGTTCCGGGGGACAGGGGACGAACACTGAAGCTTTCTTT. It translates to CASSSGGQGTNTEAFF. Filled out from reference TRBV28 and TRBJ1-1, the complete variable domain reads DVKVTQSSRYLVKRTGEKVFLECVQDMDHENMFWYRQDPGLGLRLIYFSYDVKMKEKGDIPEGYSVSREKKERFSLILESASTNQTSMYLCASSSGGQGTNTEAFFGQGTRLTVV.

V and J are TRBV7-9 and TRBJ1-1; 8 bases align to TRBD1. Trimming at V came to 10 bases and at J to 8 bases, leaving 12 bases not matched to a gene. This CDR3 has 13 amino acids. Germline CDR1 and CDR2: SEHNR and FQNEAQ (reference sequence). The CDR3 spells CANRLTTGGEAFF. The CDR3 nucleotides are TGTGCCAACAGATTAACTACAGGGGGAGAAGCTTTCTTT.

This clone was recorded at least ten times. The chain couples TRBV28 to TRBJ2-7; TRBD2 matches at 9 bases. The germline CDR1 and CDR2 sequences are MDHEN and SYDVKM. V lost 5 bases to trimming and J lost 12 bases; unmatched junction nucleotides: 17. The CDR3 loop spans 15 amino acids. For the CDR3, the DNA is TGTGCCAGCAGTCAGACTAGCGGCATTAACAGAGGCAGGTACTTC. As protein: CASSQTSGINRGRYF.

This clone was detected only a few times. The V and J genes are TRBV2 and TRBJ1-4; D gene unclear. The CDR3 is 14 residues long. V gave up 6 bases and J gave up 5 bases, with 13 bases separating them. The germline CDR1 and CDR2 sequences are SNHLY and FYNNEI. This CDR3 reads CASSRHGINEKLFF. The CDR3 coding sequence is TGTGCCAGCAGCCGACACGGAATCAATGAAAAACTGTTTTTT.

The chain carries TRBV19 and TRBJ2-2, with D perhaps matching TRBD1 (6 bases). This CDR3 contains 16 residues. Per germline, CDR1 LNHDA and CDR2 SQIVND (reference sequence). V was clipped by 4 bases and J by 5 bases, with 17 bases between them. This chain's CDR3 is CASSTKGQGRTGELFF. The CDR3 DNA reads as TGTGCCAGTAGTACAAAGGGACAAGGAAGGACCGGGGAGCTGTTTTTT.

The sample holds many counts of this clone. This chain connects TRBV20-1 to TRBJ1-2; D is uncertain. Trimming took 1 base from V and 8 from J, leaving 29 bases between them. The length of the CDR3 is 18 residues. Germline CDR1 DFQATT, CDR2 SNEGSKA (reference sequence). This CDR3 reads CSARVPSEKPVELWGYTF. The CDR3 region has the DNA TGCAGTGCTAGAGTACCTTCTGAGAAACCGGTGGAACTATGGGGCTACACCTTC.

This clone was recorded many times. The V gene is TRBV7-2, the J gene TRBJ1-4; no reliable D call. The germline V gene encodes CDR1 SGHTA and CDR2 FQGNSA. The CDR3 covers 16 residues. The germline V and J ends were trimmed by 1 base and 2 bases, with 11 bases remaining between them. The CDR3 protein is CASSLGVPRTNEKLFF. CDR3 in DNA: TGTGCCAGCAGCTTAGGGGTCCCTCGGACTAATGAAAAACTGTTTTTT.

This clone was counted many times. The chain uses TRBV18 and TRBJ1-2, with a possible D match to TRBD1 (5 bases). Trimming removed 3 bases from V and 2 bases from J, with 7 bases in between. Germline V CDR1 and CDR2: KGHSH, LQKENI. The CDR3 totals 13 residues. The CDR3, as DNA: TGTGCCAGCTCACCGGACAAAAACTATGGCTACACCTTC. Encoded protein: CASSPDKNYGYTF.

This chain links TRBV5-1 with TRBJ1-2; 8 positions match TRBD1. V was pared by 1 base and J by 4 bases, with 6 bases of the junction left unmatched. The CDR3 runs to 15 residues. CDR1 and CDR2 from the germline V gene are SGHRS and YFSETQ. CDR3 in amino acids: CASSLFGQGIYGYTF. The CDR3 DNA reads TGCGCCAGCAGCTTGTTTGGACAGGGTATCTATGGCTACACCTTC.

This clone was counted a few times. The chain carries TRBV19 and TRBJ2-2; TRBD2 aligns across 8 bases. The junction had 9 bases not matched to a gene; V was cut back by 9 bases and J by 6 bases. The CDR3 totals 14 residues. Germline CDR1 and CDR2: LNHDA and SQIVND (reference sequence). The CDR3 loop is CASSAGGASGELFF. CDR3 coding DNA: TGTGCCAGCAGCGCGGGGGGCGCCTCCGGGGAGCTGTTTTTT.

The CDR3 DNA reads as TGTGCCAGCAGTTACCCGGGCGGGGAGCTGTTTTTT. Translating it yields CASSYPGGELFF. The chain has TRBV6-5 and TRBJ2-2; no reliable D call. The V end was cut by 2 bases, the J end by 7 bases, with 5 bases between. The CDR3 extends over 12 amino acids. Per the germline V gene, CDR1 is MNHEY and CDR2 is SVGAGI.

This clone occurred many times. Here the CDR3 DNA reads TGCAGTGCTGAACCCGGGACAGGTATTGGGCCCCAGCATTTT. This gives the protein CSAEPGTGIGPQHF. The chain couples TRBV20-1 to TRBJ1-5, with 8 bases identical to TRBD1. The CDR3 runs 14 residues. Germline CDR1 reads DFQATT; CDR2 reads SNEGSKA (reference sequence). The V segment lost 5 bases and the J segment 9 bases; nucleotides outside the gene matches: 12.

The J gene is TRBJ2-2, the V gene TRBV2; 13 positions match TRBD2. CDR3 length: 17 residues. Germline V gives CDR1 SNHLY, CDR2 FYNNEI. J gave up 5 bases and V 7 bases, and 10 bases lay outside the gene matches. CDR3 amino acids: CASKYGLAGVRTGELFF. The CDR3 DNA follows: TGTGCCAGCAAGTACGGACTAGCGGGAGTTCGGACCGGGGAGCTGTTTTTT.

This clone has at least ten counts. V and J are TRBV12-3 or TRBV12-4 and TRBJ2-7, with D uncertain. This CDR3 spans 11 amino acids. Trimming stripped 3 bases from V and 6 bases from J, with 6 bases between. The CDR3 DNA sequence: TGTGCCAGCAGTTTCCTGGGCGAGCAGTACTTC. Amino acid sequence: CASSFLGEQYF.

This clone was seen only a few times. The rearrangement joins TRBV5-5 to TRBJ2-7; possible D gene TRBD1, 6 bases. V dropped 0 bases and J dropped 0 bases, with 7 bases sitting between them. Per germline, CDR1 SGHKS and CDR2 YYEKEE (reference sequence). CDR3 length: 14 residues. The CDR3 reads CASSLGGGSYEQYF. The CDR3 nucleotides are TGTGCCAGCAGCTTGGGAGGGGGCTCCTACGAGCAGTACTTC. The full variable domain, its missing parts supplied by reference TRBV5-5 and TRBJ2-7, is DAGVTQSPTHLIKTRGQQVTLRCSPISGHKSVSWYQQVLGQGPQFIFQYYEKEERGRGNFPDRFSARQFPNYSSELNVNALLLGDSALYLCASSLGGGSYEQYFGPGTRLTVT.

The CDR3 sequence is CASSPDRAGNTIYF. The CDR3 coding sequence is TGTGCCAGCAGTCCTGACAGGGCTGGAAACACCATATATTTT. The V and J genes are TRBV6-1 and TRBJ1-3; 7 bases map to TRBD1. The CDR3 is 14 amino acids. Germline V gene lookup returns CDR1 MNHNS and CDR2 SASEGT. The V segment lost 5 bases and the J segment 2 bases; nucleotides outside the gene matches: 3.

This clone was recorded at least ten times. The chain carries TRBV6-6 and TRBJ2-4, with D possibly matching TRBD2 (5 bases). V was pared by 2 bases and J by 8 bases, with 19 bases between. The CDR3 is made up of 16 amino acids. The germline CDR1 and CDR2 sequences are MNHNY and SVGAGI (reference sequence). The CDR3 DNA sequence: TGTGCCAGCAGTTACGGCCGGGGTAAAAATGGGGACATTCAGTACTTC. Residues: CASSYGRGKNGDIQYF.

About this clone: This may be a read error, as it is one base from a much larger clone. The J gene is TRBJ2-7, the V gene TRBV4-1, with 8 bases that match TRBD1. With V trimmed by 1 base and J by 1 base, 6 bases remained unmatched. Germline CDR1 and CDR2: MGHRA and YSYEKL. The CDR3 has 16 residues. CDR3 sequence reads: CASSQAAGGTSYEQYF. CDR3 nucleotides: TGCGCCAGCAGCCAAGCTGCAGGGGGCACGTCCTACGAGCAGTACTTC.

This clone is labeled as medium-sized. This chain connects TRBV28 to TRBJ1-2, with 7 bases identical to TRBD1. From germline, CDR1 is MDHEN and CDR2 SYDVKM. The ends lost 4 bases at V and 1 base at J; junction bases unmatched: 6. This CDR3 spans 15 amino acids. In DNA, the CDR3 is TGTGCCAGCAGTTACACAGGGGAGAATAACTATGGCTACACCTTC. As protein: CASSYTGENNYGYTF.

The chain uses TRBV5-1 and TRBJ2-7; the D gene is possibly TRBD2 (5 bases). Looked up from germline, CDR1 is SGHRS and CDR2 is YFSETQ. Trimming left V 0 bases short and J 5 bases short, with 12 bases between. The CDR3 totals 14 residues. CDR3 sequence (DNA): TGCGCCAGCAGCTTGGCGGCTAGCCCCCACGAGCAGTACTTC. This sequence encodes CASSLAASPHEQYF. Full variable domain (missing parts from reference TRBV5-1 and TRBJ2-7): KAGVTQTPRYLIKTRGQQVTLSCSPISGHRSVSWYQQTPGQGLQFLFEYFSETQRNKGNFPGRFSGRQFSNSRSEMNVSTLELGDSALYLCASSLAASPHEQYFGPGTRLTVT.

Sample share makes this clone medium-sized (0.01 to 0.1%). The chain couples TRBV27 to TRBJ1-1; tentative D call: TRBD1 (5 bases). This CDR3 contains 14 residues. V was trimmed by 3 bases and J by 9 bases, leaving 17 bases between them. Per germline, CDR1 MNHEY and CDR2 SMNVEV (reference sequence). The CDR3 nucleotides read TGTGCCAGCAGTTTCGGGGGGACGCCAAGACAAGCTTTCTTT. Residues: CASSFGGTPRQAFF.